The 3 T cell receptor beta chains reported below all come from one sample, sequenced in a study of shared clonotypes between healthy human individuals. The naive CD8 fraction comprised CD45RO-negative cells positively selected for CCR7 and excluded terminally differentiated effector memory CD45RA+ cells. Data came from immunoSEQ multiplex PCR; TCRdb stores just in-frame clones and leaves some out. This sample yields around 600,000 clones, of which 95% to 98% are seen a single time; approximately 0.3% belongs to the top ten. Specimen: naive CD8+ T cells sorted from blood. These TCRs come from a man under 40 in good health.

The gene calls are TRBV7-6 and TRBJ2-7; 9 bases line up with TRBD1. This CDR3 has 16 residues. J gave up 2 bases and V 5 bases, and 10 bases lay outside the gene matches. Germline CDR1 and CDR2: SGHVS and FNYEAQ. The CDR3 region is CASSPEPGQGTYEQYF. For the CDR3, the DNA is TGTGCCAGCAGCCCCGAACCAGGACAGGGGACCTACGAGCAGTACTTC. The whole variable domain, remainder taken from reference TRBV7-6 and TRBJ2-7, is GAGVSQSPRYKVTKRGQDVALRCDPISGHVSLYWYRQALGQGPEFLTYFNYEAQQDKSGLPNDRFSAERPEGSISTLTIQRTEQRDSAMYRCASSPEPGQGTYEQYFGPGTRLTVT.

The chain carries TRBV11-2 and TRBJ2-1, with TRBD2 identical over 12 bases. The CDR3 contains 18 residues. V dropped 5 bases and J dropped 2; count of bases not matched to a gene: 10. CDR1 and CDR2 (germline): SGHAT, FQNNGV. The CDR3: CASSPSLTSGRAYNEQFF. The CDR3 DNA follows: TGTGCCAGCAGCCCATCCCTGACTAGCGGGAGAGCCTACAATGAGCAGTTCTTC.

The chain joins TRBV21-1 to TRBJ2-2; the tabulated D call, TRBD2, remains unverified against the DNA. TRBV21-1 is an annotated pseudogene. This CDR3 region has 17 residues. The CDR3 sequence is CASSTIGRDPNTGELFF. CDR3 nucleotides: TGTGCCAGCAGCACAATTGGGAGGGACCCGAACACCGGGGAGCTGTTTTTT.